This entry describes one T cell receptor (beta chain). Its antigen is as yet unknown. The CDR3 has 16 amino acids. Germline CDR1 is MNHNS and CDR2 is SASEGT. Trimming shortened V by 1 base and J by 5 bases, and 17 bases separated the two germline ends. This specimen comes from a study of blood T cells in healthy people across ages. Findings and limits, study-wide: A roughly linear fall in TCR beta diversity per million T cells was seen with increasing age.

Primed by a sample-barcoded 5' primer and a J-beta primer mix, a second PCR proceeded for roughly 6 to 12 cycles. TCRdb reanalysed the 5' RACE reads using MiXCR and keeps one entry per CDR3 protein. This table has some 1.5 million distinct CDR3 sequences, 25% to 30% appearing once. There were healthy Caucasian individuals from Russia, aged 6 to 90, serving as donors. The chain is built from TRBV6-1 and TRBJ2-5; D possibly matches TRBD1 or TRBD2 (6 bases each). The sample consisted of blood. This clonotype was sampled from a woman under 40 in good health. The CDR3 here is CASSEGWRGAFETQYF. CDR3 nucleotides: TGTGCCAGCAGTGAAGGGTGGAGGGGGGCTTTCGAGACCCAGTACTTC.